This T cell receptor beta chain was identified during a study of somatic mutations in cytotoxic T cells in rheumatoid arthritis. The protocol was immunoSEQ multiplex PCR, while the TCRdb copy is restricted to in-frame clones and leaves out a portion. The table has approximately 16,000 clones, about three quarters seen once. Germline V gene data show CDR1 as MRHNA and CDR2 as SNTAGT. This CDR3 is 15 amino acids long. V was clipped by 6 bases and J by 5 bases, with 19 bases between them. The rearrangement joins TRBV6-4 to TRBJ2-5; the D gene is possibly TRBD1 (8 bases). The receptor was derived from an adult with rheumatoid arthritis. The sample comprised CD8+ T cells sorted from blood. The chain's CDR3 is CASRDLQGGKETQYF. In DNA, the CDR3 is TGTGCCAGCAGGGACCTACAGGGGGGGAAGGAGACCCAGTACTTC.